Presented here are 11 T cell receptor beta chains from one specimen sequenced in a study of T-cell reconstitution after alpha-beta-depleted transplantation in children. Unique molecular identifiers featured in how the TCRbeta library was prepared. Via MiXCR, TCRdb re-called the PCR reads, giving one row per CDR3 protein. The sample lists a few hundred thousand distinct CDR3 sequences; about 14% were seen once. The sample here was PBMCs, taken from the stem cell graft. The source is a human donor who donated a stem cell graft to a child with Fanconi anemia.

This clonotype was picked up many times. V gene TRBV20-1 combines with J gene TRBJ2-1, with TRBD2 as a possible D gene (6 bases). Trimming removed 6 bases at V and 1 base at J, with 16 bases between. Germline lookup yields CDR1 DFQATT and CDR2 SNEGSKA (reference sequence). The CDR3 loop spans 15 amino acids. The CDR3 nucleotides are TGCAGTGCCCCAAGGGGAGGTGGGTCCTACAATGAGCAGTTCTTC. Translated: CSAPRGGGSYNEQFF.

The sample holds many counts of this clonotype. V usage is TRBV10-3 and J usage is TRBJ1-2; D is undetermined. The germline V gene encodes CDR1 ENHRY and CDR2 SYGVKD. The CDR3 runs 15 residues. Trimming stripped 3 bases from V and 1 base from J, with 12 bases between. CDR3 sequence: CAISDLSDSNYGYTF. In nucleotides, the CDR3 is TGTGCCATCAGTGATTTGTCGGATAGTAACTATGGCTACACCTTC.

This clonotype came up many times. The chain employs TRBV12-5 and TRBJ2-1, with D uncertain. Germline CDR1 reads LGHNT; CDR2 reads FRNRAP. V was pared by 3 bases and J by 7 bases, with 7 bases between. The CDR3 length is 12 residues. The CDR3 region is CASGLEANEQFF. For the CDR3, the DNA is TGTGCTAGTGGTTTAGAGGCTAATGAGCAGTTCTTC.

The rearrangement uses TRBV5-4 and TRBJ1-2, with D tentatively TRBD1 (5 bases). The CDR3 extends over 15 amino acids. Deletions cut 4 bases from V and 1 base from J, with 14 bases between. The germline V gene encodes CDR1 SGHNT and CDR2 YYREEE (reference sequence). CDR3 bases: TGTGCCAGCAGCCTGGCAGGGAATAATAACTATGGCTACACCTTC. It specifies CASSLAGNNNYGYTF.

V gene TRBV30 combines with J gene TRBJ1-1; D is ambiguous. V lost 0 bases, J lost 3 bases, and 14 bases lay in between. Germline CDR1 GTSNPN, CDR2 SVGIG (reference sequence). The CDR3 totals 15 residues. This chain's CDR3 is CAWSVGYIEDTEAFF. The CDR3 DNA is TGTGCCTGGAGTGTAGGCTATATTGAGGACACTGAAGCTTTCTTT.

The gene calls are TRBV4-3 and TRBJ2-2; possibly TRBD2 for D (6 bases). This CDR3 is built from 16 residues. Trimming stripped 0 bases from V and 1 base from J, with 9 bases between. CDR1 is LGHNA and CDR2 is YSLEER in the germline V gene. The CDR3 DNA reads TGCGCCAGCAGCCAAGATGCGGGGCAGAACACCGGGGAGCTGTTTTTT. This translates into CASSQDAGQNTGELFF.

This clonotype was seen at least ten times. The chain has TRBV5-1 and TRBJ2-1; D might be TRBD2 (5 bases). Germline lookup yields CDR1 SGHRS and CDR2 YFSETQ. Trimming removed 0 bases from V and 7 bases from J, with 11 bases in between. This CDR3 spans 14 amino acids. This CDR3 reads CASSLGLARNEQFF. DNA of the CDR3: TGCGCCAGCAGCTTGGGTCTAGCTAGGAATGAGCAGTTCTTC.

The rearrangement links TRBV7-9 to TRBJ1-6; 8 nucleotides agree with TRBD1. Looked up from germline, CDR1 is SEHNR and CDR2 is FQNEAQ (reference sequence). V gave up 11 bases and J gave up 7 bases; unmatched junction bases: 4. The CDR3 runs to 12 residues. The CDR3 sequence: CAVQGVNSPLHF. CDR3 DNA sequence: TGTGCCGTACAGGGGGTAAATTCACCCCTCCACTTT.

This clonotype was seen a few times. The CDR3 spells CASSYFLAGAQNTGELFF. The CDR3 region has the DNA TGTGCCAGCAGTTATTTCCTAGCGGGGGCTCAGAACACCGGGGAGCTGTTTTTT. The rearrangement uses TRBV6-5 and TRBJ2-2, with 10 bases aligning to TRBD2. V lost 3 bases and J lost 1; bases outside the gene matches: 8. The CDR3 is made up of 18 amino acids. Germline V gene lookup returns CDR1 MNHEY and CDR2 SVGAGI.

This clonotype showed up just a few times. This chain uses TRBV29-1 with TRBJ1-5; TRBD1 aligns across 7 bases. Germline V CDR1 and CDR2: SQVTM, ANQGSEA. The CDR3 length is 14 residues. J was trimmed by 0 bases and V by 6 bases; bases with no gene match: 5. CDR3 sequence: CSVIDRDSNQPQHF. Here the CDR3 DNA reads TGCAGCGTAATCGACAGGGATAGCAATCAGCCCCAGCATTTT. Drawing the rest from reference TRBV29-1 and TRBJ1-5, the complete variable domain is SAVISQKPSRDICQRGTSLTIQCQVDSQVTMMFWYRQQPGQSLTLIATANQGSEATYESGFVIDKFPISRPNLTFSTLTVSNMSPEDSSIYLCSVIDRDSNQPQHFGDGTRLSIL.

The sample holds a few counts of this clonotype. This chain uses TRBV6-5 with TRBJ1-1, with TRBD1 as a possible D gene (5 bases). The CDR3 loop spans 13 amino acids. Germline loops: CDR1 MNHEY, CDR2 SVGAGI. Trimming removed 4 bases from V and 5 bases from J, with 11 bases in between. CDR3 coding DNA: TGTGCCAGCAGTTTCTTCTCAGGGACTGAAGCTTTCTTT. Translated, it gives CASSFFSGTEAFF.